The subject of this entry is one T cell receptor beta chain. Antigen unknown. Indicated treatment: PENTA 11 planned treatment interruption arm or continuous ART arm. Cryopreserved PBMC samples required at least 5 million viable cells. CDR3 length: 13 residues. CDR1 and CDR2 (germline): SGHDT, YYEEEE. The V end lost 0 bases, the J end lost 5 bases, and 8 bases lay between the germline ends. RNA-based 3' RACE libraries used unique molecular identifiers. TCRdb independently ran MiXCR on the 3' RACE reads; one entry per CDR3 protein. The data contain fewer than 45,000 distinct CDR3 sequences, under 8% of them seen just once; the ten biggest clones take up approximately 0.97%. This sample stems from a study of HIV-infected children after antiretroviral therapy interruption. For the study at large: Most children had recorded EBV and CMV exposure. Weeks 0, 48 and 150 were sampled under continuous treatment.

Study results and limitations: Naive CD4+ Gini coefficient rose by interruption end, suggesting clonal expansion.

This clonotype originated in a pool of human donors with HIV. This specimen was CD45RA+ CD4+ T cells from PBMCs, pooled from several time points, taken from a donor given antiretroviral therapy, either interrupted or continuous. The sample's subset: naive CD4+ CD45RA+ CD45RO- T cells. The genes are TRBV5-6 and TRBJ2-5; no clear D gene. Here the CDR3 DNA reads TGTGCCAGCAGCTTGGACCCCCGGGAGACCCAGTACTTC. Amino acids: CASSLDPRETQYF.